The 9 T cell receptor beta chains in this list originate from one sample, sequenced in a study of cytomegalovirus exposure and HLA in healthy donors. Method: immunoSEQ multiplex PCR; TCRdb's copy keeps in-frame clones and lacks some. The top ten hold more than 10% of the sample, which has some 260,000 clones, roughly 87% seen once. Material: PBMCs. The origin of the receptors is a man aged 18 to 29 in good health and CMV-seropositive.

The chain has TRBV7-3 and TRBJ2-2; 10 nucleotides align to TRBD2. The germline V gene has CDR1 SGHTA and CDR2 FQGTGA. V lost 5 bases and J lost 5; bases outside the gene matches: 2. This CDR3 region has 14 residues. CDR3 sequence: CASSPGLATGELFF. In DNA form, the CDR3 reads TGTGCCAGCAGCCCGGGACTAGCGACCGGGGAGCTGTTTTTT.

The genes are TRBV18 and TRBJ2-1, with D maybe TRBD1 (6 bases). Germline V gene sequence: CDR1 KGHSH, CDR2 LQKENI. The germline V and J ends were trimmed by 3 bases and 5 bases, with 8 bases remaining between them. The CDR3 length is 13 residues. CDR3 nucleotide sequence: TGTGCCAGCTCACCGGACAGCCACAATGAGCAGTTCTTC. It is translated as CASSPDSHNEQFF.

The chain recombines TRBV14 with TRBJ1-2, with D unclear. The CDR3 has 14 residues. Trimming shortened V by 4 bases and J by 4 bases, and 13 bases separated the two germline ends. CDR1 SGHDN and CDR2 FVKESK come from the germline V gene. The chain's CDR3 is CASSPAALGYGYTF. Written as DNA, the CDR3 is TGTGCCAGCAGCCCTGCCGCCCTTGGCTATGGCTACACCTTC.

V usage is TRBV14 and J usage is TRBJ2-7; D gene uncertain. The CDR3 is 14 amino acids. The ends were cut back, 1 base at V and 4 bases at J, with 11 bases in the middle. CDR1 is SGHDN, CDR2 FVKESK, per germline. CDR3 sequence (DNA): TGTGCCAGCAGCCAAGGTGGAGAGGCGTACGAGCAGTACTTC. This translates into CASSQGGEAYEQYF.

The gene calls are TRBV28 and TRBJ1-1; D perhaps matches TRBD1 (6 bases). V shed 4 bases and J shed 4 bases, with 10 bases lying between them. The CDR3 extends over 13 amino acids. Germline V gene lookup returns CDR1 MDHEN and CDR2 SYDVKM. The CDR3 region has the DNA TGTGCCAGCAGTTCAGGGGTTCGCACTGAAGCTTTCTTT. Its translation is CASSSGVRTEAFF.

The rearrangement links TRBV7-9 to TRBJ2-7, with D perhaps TRBD1 (5 bases). The CDR3 runs to 14 residues. The V gene's germline CDR1 is SEHNR and CDR2 FQNEAQ (reference sequence). V shed 3 bases and J shed 0 bases, with 9 bases lying between them. CDR3 coding DNA: TGTGCCAGCAGCTTGACAGTAAGCTCCTACGAGCAGTACTTC. This translates into CASSLTVSSYEQYF.

The gene calls are TRBV4-3 and TRBJ1-3, with TRBD1 matching over 9 bases. This CDR3 is built from 16 residues. V shed 0 bases and J 5 bases; nucleotides not matched to a gene: 5. Looked up from germline, CDR1 is LGHNA and CDR2 is YSLEER. CDR3 coding DNA: TGCGCCAGCAGCCAAGATAGGACAGGGGCGAGAAACACCATATATTTT. Protein sequence: CASSQDRTGARNTIYF.

The rearrangement uses TRBV11-1 and TRBJ1-1; the match to TRBD1 covers 9 bases. The CDR3 length is 15 residues. The germline V gene encodes CDR1 SGHAT and CDR2 FQDESV (reference sequence). V lost 4 bases and J lost 0; bases outside the gene matches: 3. In DNA, the CDR3 is TGTGCCAGCAGCTCAGGGACAGGGATGAACACTGAAGCTTTCTTT. It codes for CASSSGTGMNTEAFF.

In the case of this clone: The same CDR3 can be traced to other DNA sequences in this sample. The J gene is TRBJ1-5, the V gene TRBV6-1; tentatively, D is TRBD1 (6 bases). V was clipped by 7 bases and J by 2 bases, with 12 bases between them. The CDR3 loop spans 14 amino acids. The germline CDR1 and CDR2 sequences are MNHNS and SASEGT. CDR3 amino acids: CASKDRTGNQPQHF. As DNA, the CDR3 is TGTGCCAGCAAGGACAGAACGGGCAATCAGCCCCAGCATTTT.